A selection of T cell receptor beta chains follows, all from one sample in a study of regulatory T cells in long-lasting Graves disease. TCRdb ran MiXCR on the multiplex PCR reads and lists one entry per CDR3 protein. This sample has around 510,000 distinct CDR3 sequences; less than 25% occur once, and the top ten carry roughly 8%. The material sequenced was peripheral blood mononuclear cells (PBMCs), taken when the disease was refractory, from a patient treated with antithyroid drugs. The receptors were gathered from a female donor with Graves disease. Each CDR3 is given with its conserved first and last residue. D genes are given only for firm matches. Clone size appears in some rows only: once, few, many, or a class for an expanded clone.

length	V	size	D	J	DNA	CDR3
17	TRBV19	-	TRBD2	TRBJ2-7	TGTGCCAGTAGTTATGCCCTTGGAGCGGGAACGTCCCACGAGCAGTACTTC	CASSYALGAGTSHEQYF
11	TRBV29-1	many	-	TRBJ1-1	TGCAGCGTGGGGGGCAGCACTGAAGCTTTCTTT	CSVGGSTEAFF
8	TRBV12-5	many	-	TRBJ2-7	TGTGCTAGTTCGTCGCAGTACTTC	CASSSQYF
13	TRBV20-1	many	TRBD1	TRBJ1-2	TGCAGTGCTACCCCCTACAGGGGCAATGGCTACACCTTC	CSATPYRGNGYTF
14	TRBV27	few	-	TRBJ2-3	TGTGCCAGCAGACCGATACGAAGCACAGATACGCAGTATTTT	CASRPIRSTDTQYF
12	TRBV5-4	-	-	TRBJ2-1	TGTGCCAGCAGCTTGATAAAGGGTGAGCAGTTCTTC	CASSLIKGEQFF
16	TRBV19	-	TRBD1	TRBJ2-5	TGTGCCAGTAGTATTCTCTCCGGGACAGGGGATCAGACCCAGTACTTC	CASSILSGTGDQTQYF
14	TRBV7-2	many	-	TRBJ2-4	TGTGCCAGCAGCTTAGCCGGGGCCAAAAACATTCAGTACTTC	CASSLAGAKNIQYF
15	TRBV28	few	-	TRBJ2-3	TGTGCCAGCAGTTTTAGGACTTCTTACACAGATACGCAGTATTTT	CASSFRTSYTDTQYF
15	TRBV9	-	TRBD1	TRBJ2-4	TGTGCCAGCAGCGCGCAGGGGGCGCTGGGAAACATTCAGTACTTC	CASSAQGALGNIQYF
15	TRBV6-1	many	TRBD1	TRBJ2-5	TGTGCCAGCAGTCACGGACAGGGAAGGTTAGAGACCCAGTACTTC	CASSHGQGRLETQYF
14	TRBV10-2	-	TRBD2	TRBJ2-1	TGCGCCAGCACCTTAGCGGGAGGAGGCAATGAGCAGTTCTTC	CASTLAGGGNEQFF
17	TRBV4-2	few	-	TRBJ2-4	TGTGCCAGCAGCCAAGATCCCGGCGTGAGAGCCAAAAACATTCAGTACTTC	CASSQDPGVRAKNIQYF
12	TRBV20-1	few	-	TRBJ2-4	TGCAGTGCCAGGGAGCTTAAAAACATTCAGTACTTC	CSARELKNIQYF
15	TRBV11-2	-	-	TRBJ2-3	TGTGCCAGCAGCTTAGTTGGGACTGGGGGAGATACGCAGTATTTT	CASSLVGTGGDTQYF
16	TRBV12-3/TRBV12-4	many	-	TRBJ1-1	TGTGCCAGCAGTTTAGAAGGGGGGGTTGGAAACACTGAAGCTTTCTTT	CASSLEGGVGNTEAFF
13	TRBV5-1	few	TRBD1	TRBJ2-4	TGCGCCAGCAGCGGGACAGGGAGTGACATTCAGTACTTC	CASSGTGSDIQYF
16	TRBV7-3	few	-	TRBJ2-4	TGTGCCAGCAGCTTAACCGGGGGACTAGCCAAAAACATTCAGTACTTC	CASSLTGGLAKNIQYF
16	TRBV4-1	once	-	TRBJ1-1	TGCGCCAGCAGCCTAAAGTCCGGACAGATGAACACTGAAGCTTTCTTT	CASSLKSGQMNTEAFF
13	TRBV3-1	many	-	TRBJ1-6	TGTGCCAGCAGCCAAGGAGGGAGTTCACCCCTCCACTTT	CASSQGGSSPLHF
15	TRBV20-1	-	TRBD1	TRBJ2-7	TGCAGTGCCCCGTTCGTGGGACAGGGTCGCTACGAGCAGTACTTC	CSAPFVGQGRYEQYF
10	TRBV28	many	-	TRBJ2-7	TGTGCCAGCAGCTTGTACGAGCAGTACTTC	CASSLYEQYF
17	TRBV7-9	few	TRBD1	TRBJ1-1	TGTGCCAGCAGCTTAGAAAGACAGGGGGCGCGGATTCCTGAAGCTTTCTTT	CASSLERQGARIPEAFF
16	TRBV27	few	-	TRBJ2-2	TGTGCCAGCAGTTTATTTTTGTCGGGGAGCACCGGGGAGCTGTTTTTT	CASSLFLSGSTGELFF
14	TRBV6-1	few	-	TRBJ2-7	TGTGCCAGCAGTGAAATGGGGGGGCGCAACGAGCAGTACTTC	CASSEMGGRNEQYF
13	TRBV7-7	-	TRBD2	TRBJ2-5	TGTGCTAGCAGCTACGGGAGGGTGGAGACCCAGTACTTC	CASSYGRVETQYF
16	TRBV27	many	-	TRBJ1-1	TGTGCCAGCAGAGGAGGCAGGGGCCAGGTGGGCACTGAAGCTTTCTTT	CASRGGRGQVGTEAFF
15	TRBV7-3	many	TRBD2	TRBJ2-5	TGTGCCAGCAGCTTAACCGGGGGGTACCAAGAGACCCAGTACTTC	CASSLTGGYQETQYF
17	TRBV14	-	-	TRBJ1-4	TGTGCCAGCAGCCAAGAGACGGCGCTTGCAACTAATGAAAAACTGTTTTTT	CASSQETALATNEKLFF
16	TRBV7-3	once	-	TRBJ1-1	TGTGCCAGCAGCCGGTGGGGGGGTGACCTGAACACTGAAGCTTTCTTT	CASSRWGGDLNTEAFF
13	TRBV2	many	-	TRBJ2-5	TGTGCCACAAACGACCGGGATCAAGAGACCCAGTACTTC	CATNDRDQETQYF
14	TRBV29-1	few	-	TRBJ2-2	TGCAGCGTGAGACAAGCTCCGAACACCGGGGAGCTGTTTTTT	CSVRQAPNTGELFF
14	TRBV12-3/TRBV12-4	many	TRBD1	TRBJ1-2	TGTGCCAGCAGAGAGACAGGGGGCGCGTATGGCTACACCTTC	CASRETGGAYGYTF
14	TRBV20-1	few	-	TRBJ2-1	TGCAGTGCTAGTCGGCCAGCCTCCTACAATGAGCAGTTCTTC	CSASRPASYNEQFF
16	TRBV6-1	many	-	TRBJ1-5	TGTGCCAGCAGTCCCCGTAACAGGGTCCTAGGCCAGCCCCAGCATTTT	CASSPRNRVLGQPQHF
15	TRBV27	many	-	TRBJ2-7	TGTGCCAGCAGTCCAAACTGGCCCCCAAGCTACGAGCAGTACTTC	CASSPNWPPSYEQYF
14	TRBV20-1	few	-	TRBJ2-7	TGCAGTGCTAGGGAGGAGGGCCTCTCCTACGAGCAGTACTTC	CSAREEGLSYEQYF
15	TRBV5-1	-	TRBD2	TRBJ2-2	TGCGCCAGCAGCGGGACTAGCGGGGGGTCCGGGGAGCTGTTTTTT	CASSGTSGGSGELFF
15	TRBV6-9	many	TRBD1	TRBJ1-4	TGTGCCAGCAGTTCAGGACAGGGGTGGATGGAAAAACTGTTTTTT	CASSSGQGWMEKLFF
15	TRBV14	few	-	TRBJ2-5	TGTGCCAGCAGCCAGAGAGGCGGGATTTCAGAGACCCAGTACTTC	CASSQRGGISETQYF
14	TRBV6-1	-	TRBD1	TRBJ1-1	TGTGCCAGCAACCGGGACAGGGGTCTGTCTGAAGCTTTCTTT	CASNRDRGLSEAFF
13	TRBV9	many	TRBD2	TRBJ2-7	TGTGCCAGCAGCCCAAGCGGGGACCACGAGCAGTACTTC	CASSPSGDHEQYF
14	TRBV5-1	many	-	TRBJ1-1	TGCGCCAGCAGCCCTTTTGGGGGCGTGACTGAAGCTTTCTTT	CASSPFGGVTEAFF
11	TRBV28	many	-	TRBJ2-7	TGTGCCAGCACCTTAAACTACGAGCAGTACTTC	CASTLNYEQYF
12	TRBV7-2	many	-	TRBJ2-7	TGTGCCAGCAGCTTAGTTACATCCGAGCAGTACTTC	CASSLVTSEQYF